One sample yielded the 30 T cell receptor beta chains listed below, sequenced in a study of cytomegalovirus exposure and HLA in healthy donors (TCRdb year 2017). Libraries were constructed by the immunoSEQ multiplex PCR assay. TCRdb obtained this table from immuneACCESS and retained in-frame rearrangements with V and J assigned. These tables miss some clones; where compared with another copy, unresolved V genes account for less than half of the shortfall, and the remainder is unexplained. Within this sample are about 280,000 clones, with approximately 87% of them counted one time only. About 0.99% of the sample rests with the top ten. The sequencing sample was made of PBMCs. The receptors originated from a woman in her late teens or twenties in good health and CMV-seronegative.

This clone showed up just once. The CDR3 reads CASSLTGPGLAGADTQYF. CDR3 sequence (DNA): TGTGCCAGCAGTCTGACAGGACCGGGACTAGCGGGGGCAGATACGCAGTATTTT. The chain couples TRBV27 to TRBJ2-3; 14 nucleotides agree with TRBD2. Losses at the gene ends were 5 bases for V and 4 bases for J; bases not matched to a gene: 11. CDR3 length equals 18 residues. Germline V gene data show CDR1 as MNHEY and CDR2 as SMNVEV (reference sequence).

This clone has just a few counts. V and J are TRBV29-1 and TRBJ2-5, with 9 bases matching TRBD1. V lost 6 bases and J lost 2; bases outside the gene matches: 10. From germline, CDR1 is SQVTM and CDR2 ANQGSEA. This CDR3 is built from 15 residues. The CDR3 region has the DNA TGCAGCGTATCCACAGGGGGCGGACCTCAAGAGACCCAGTACTTC. It yields the protein CSVSTGGGPQETQYF.

Only one count was recorded for this clone. The J gene is TRBJ1-2, the V gene TRBV11-1, with a weak D call TRBD1 (6 bases). The germline V and J ends were trimmed by 1 base and 6 bases, with 18 bases remaining between them. This CDR3 has 16 residues. The germline V gene has CDR1 SGHAT and CDR2 FQDESV (reference sequence). CDR3 amino acids: CASSLEGVEGSDGYTF. In DNA form, the CDR3 reads TGTGCCAGCAGCTTAGAGGGGGTCGAAGGGAGCGATGGCTACACCTTC.

The gene calls are TRBV11-2 and TRBJ2-2; no firm D call. The CDR3 consists of 13 residues. V dropped 3 bases and J dropped 6 bases, with 8 bases sitting between them. Germline-derived CDR1 and CDR2 are SGHAT and FQNNGV. The CDR3 sequence: CASSFWAAGELFF. The DNA for the CDR3 is TGTGCCAGCAGCTTTTGGGCAGCCGGGGAGCTGTTTTTT.

The rearrangement links TRBV5-1 to TRBJ1-4; 10 nucleotides agree with TRBD1. Germline values: CDR1 SGHRS, CDR2 YFSETQ. This CDR3 has 15 residues. J lost 8 bases, V lost 0 bases, and 4 bases had no gene match. CDR3 bases: TGCGCCAGCAGCTTGGCCGGGACAGGGGCCGAAAAACTGTTTTTT. It translates to CASSLAGTGAEKLFF.

J is TRBJ2-7 and V is TRBV7-6; 9 nucleotides agree with TRBD2. Germline V lookup: CDR1 SGHVS, CDR2 FNYEAQ. CDR3 size: 14 residues. J lost 7 bases, V lost 6 bases, and 10 bases had no gene match. CDR3 in amino acids: CASRPGGRAWEQYF. CDR3 DNA: TGTGCCAGCAGGCCCGGCGGGAGGGCGTGGGAGCAGTACTTC.

J is TRBJ1-1 and V is TRBV4-3; D may be TRBD1 (5 bases). The CDR3 is 15 amino acids. V lost 1 base to trimming and J lost 7 bases, with 16 bases between them. Germline values: CDR1 LGHNA, CDR2 YSLEER. CDR3 residues: CASSQGQGLMIEAFF. CDR3 sequence (DNA): TGCGCCAGCAGCCAAGGCCAGGGCCTCATGATTGAAGCTTTCTTT.

The genes are TRBV19 and TRBJ2-1; D is possibly TRBD2 (7 bases). Germline V gives CDR1 LNHDA, CDR2 SQIVND (reference sequence). This CDR3 spans 14 amino acids. The V end was cut by 7 bases, the J end by 5 bases, with 15 bases between. The CDR3 here is CASIGLGGNNEQFF. The CDR3 DNA reads TGTGCCAGTATCGGACTAGGGGGTAACAATGAGCAGTTCTTC.

Only one count was recorded for this clone. The chain has TRBV5-4 and TRBJ2-3; TRBD2 agrees at 13 bases. From germline, CDR1 is SGHNT and CDR2 YYREEE (reference sequence). The CDR3 covers 16 residues. V was pared by 4 bases and J by 4 bases, with 6 bases of the junction left unmatched. The CDR3 DNA sequence: TGTGCCAGCAGCCCGGAACTAGCGGGAGGGCCAGATACGCAGTATTTT. Residues: CASSPELAGGPDTQYF.

The V and J genes are TRBV19 and TRBJ1-2, with 10 bases matching TRBD1. The CDR3 length is 17 residues. J lost 3 bases, V lost 0 bases, and 7 bases had no gene match. Germline loops: CDR1 LNHDA, CDR2 SQIVND (reference sequence). The CDR3 is CASSIDRFGTGDYGYTF. CDR3 sequence (DNA): TGTGCCAGTAGTATAGATCGATTCGGGACAGGGGACTATGGCTACACCTTC.

The J gene is TRBJ1-2, the V gene TRBV5-1; 7 nucleotides line up with TRBD1. The CDR3 runs to 19 residues. Per the germline V gene, CDR1 is SGHRS and CDR2 is YFSETQ. With V trimmed by 4 bases and J by 0 bases, 18 bases remained unmatched. CDR3 nucleotides: TGCGCCAGCAGCGCAGGACAGGATGGTCTGGGGTTTGCTAACTATGGCTACACCTTC. Residues: CASSAGQDGLGFANYGYTF.

This chain joins TRBV4-2 and TRBJ1-4; 9 positions agree with TRBD1. V shed 3 bases, J shed 8 bases, and the junction held 4 bases outside the gene matches. This CDR3 comprises 14 residues. Germline V gives CDR1 LGHNA, CDR2 YNFKEQ. Written as DNA, the CDR3 is TGTGCCAGCAGCCAGGGGGGACAGGGAGAAAAACTGTTTTTT. It encodes CASSQGGQGEKLFF.

The rearrangement joins TRBV28 to TRBJ2-5, with 7 bases fitting TRBD1. This CDR3 is 20 amino acids long. Trimming took 6 bases from V and 1 from J; bases not matched to a gene: 23. From germline, CDR1 is MDHEN and CDR2 SYDVKM. For the CDR3, the DNA is TGTGCCAGCAGCCTTCTTTTCCGGACAGGTGTTACGGTACGCCAAGAGACCCAGTACTTC. It is translated as CASSLLFRTGVTVRQETQYF.

As DNA, the CDR3 is TGTGCCAGCAGCCCGACCGGGACAGGGGGGTCTGGGGCCAACGTCCTGACTTTC. Translating it yields CASSPTGTGGSGANVLTF. J is TRBJ2-6 and V is TRBV7-9; the match to TRBD1 covers 11 bases. The V gene's germline CDR1 is SEHNR and CDR2 FQNEAQ (reference sequence). This CDR3 is built from 18 residues. The V gene end was trimmed by 5 bases and the J gene end by 1 base; junction bases not matched to a gene: 7.

The chain couples TRBV30 to TRBJ1-1, with 7 bases fitting TRBD1. Germline V gives CDR1 GTSNPN, CDR2 SVGIG (reference sequence). CDR3 length: 12 residues. Germline trimming cut 8 bases from V and 1 base from J; bases unmatched to any gene: 4. This chain's CDR3 is CAGHRGNTEAFF. The DNA for the CDR3 is TGTGCCGGGCACAGGGGGAACACTGAAGCTTTCTTT.

This clone was seen only once. The chain combines TRBV19 with TRBJ2-5; D is possibly TRBD1 (6 bases). This CDR3 spans 14 amino acids. From germline, CDR1 is LNHDA and CDR2 SQIVND (reference sequence). Trimming took 3 bases from V and 5 from J, leaving 13 bases between them. CDR3 loop: CASSIRGQGETQYF. In DNA form, the CDR3 reads TGTGCCAGTAGTATCCGGGGTCAGGGGGAGACCCAGTACTTC. Together with reference TRBV19 and TRBJ2-5, the CDR3 gives the full variable domain: DGGITQSPKYLFRKEGQNVTLSCEQNLNHDAMYWYRQDPGQGLRLIYYSQIVNDFQKGDIAEGYSVSREKKESFPLTVTSAQKNPTAFYLCASSIRGQGETQYFGPGTRLLVL.

V gene TRBV6-6 combines with J gene TRBJ2-7, with 7 bases identical to TRBD1. This CDR3 is built from 15 residues. Per the germline V gene, CDR1 is MNHNY and CDR2 is SVGAGI (reference sequence). The trim removed 6 bases at V and 6 bases at J, leaving 14 bases unmatched. The CDR3: CASSHHLTGLGEQYF. DNA for the CDR3: TGTGCCAGCAGCCACCATCTGACAGGGCTGGGCGAGCAGTACTTC.

The chain has TRBV28 and TRBJ1-2, with a tentative D call TRBD1 (6 bases). This CDR3 region has 16 residues. Germline loops: CDR1 MDHEN, CDR2 SYDVKM. V gave up 6 bases and J gave up 4 bases, with 21 bases separating them. CDR3 loop: CASSPQGGGLGYGYTF. The CDR3 nucleotides are TGTGCCAGCAGCCCACAGGGCGGCGGGTTGGGCTATGGCTACACCTTC.

The chain combines TRBV19 with TRBJ1-5, with D possibly TRBD1 on 6 matching bases. The CDR3 runs to 14 residues. Per germline, CDR1 LNHDA and CDR2 SQIVND (reference sequence). Trimming pared 9 bases from V and 0 bases from J, leaving 12 bases between. The CDR3 DNA follows: TGTGCCAGCCGAGGGGGATCTAGCAATCAGCCCCAGCATTTT. Amino acids: CASRGGSSNQPQHF.

This chain connects TRBV4-3 to TRBJ2-1, with unresolved D. Looked up from germline, CDR1 is LGHNA and CDR2 is YSLEER. The CDR3 spans 14 residues. V was cut by 3 bases and J by 6 bases, with 12 bases left in between. The CDR3 bases are TGCGCCAGCAGCCAGAGTTTCGGTTCCAATGAGCAGTTCTTC. Translating gives CASSQSFGSNEQFF.

The V gene is TRBV2, the J gene TRBJ2-5; tentatively, D is TRBD1 (6 bases). Trimming removed 4 bases at V and 1 base at J, with 7 bases between. This CDR3 is 13 amino acids long. The germline gives CDR1 SNHLY, CDR2 FYNNEI. The CDR3 is CASSGDTQETQYF. The CDR3 nucleotides read TGTGCCAGCAGTGGGGACACCCAAGAGACCCAGTACTTC.

The chain has TRBV5-1 and TRBJ1-1; 9 bases are a match to TRBD1. The V segment lost 4 bases and the J segment 7 bases; nucleotides outside the gene matches: 8. The germline CDR1 and CDR2 sequences are SGHRS and YFSETQ. The CDR3 has 14 residues. CDR3 DNA: TGCGCCAGCAGCCAGACGGGACAGGGTTTTGAAGCTTTCTTT. This encodes CASSQTGQGFEAFF. Full variable domain (rest looked up from reference TRBV5-1 and TRBJ1-1): KAGVTQTPRYLIKTRGQQVTLSCSPISGHRSVSWYQQTPGQGLQFLFEYFSETQRNKGNFPGRFSGRQFSNSRSEMNVSTLELGDSALYLCASSQTGQGFEAFFGQGTRLTVV.

The chain is built from TRBV27 and TRBJ1-5; TRBD1 might be the D (6 bases). Per the germline V gene, CDR1 is MNHEY and CDR2 is SMNVEV (reference sequence). The CDR3 extends over 17 amino acids. V was shortened by 6 bases and J by 0 bases, with 18 bases between the two germline ends. DNA of the CDR3: TGTGCCAGCAGCCTAGGTGCCAGGGGTCATAGCAATCAGCCCCAGCATTTT. Translating gives CASSLGARGHSNQPQHF.

The gene calls are TRBV5-4 and TRBJ2-7; 11 nucleotides line up with TRBD2. The V and J ends lost 5 bases and 3 bases, in that order; junction bases with no gene match: 4. From germline, CDR1 is SGHNT and CDR2 YYREEE (reference sequence). CDR3 size: 14 residues. Written as DNA, the CDR3 is TGTGCCAGCAGTTCTAGCGGGAGGAACTACGAGCAGTACTTC. This gives the protein CASSSSGRNYEQYF.

The genes are TRBV18 and TRBJ1-2; TRBD1 agrees at 8 bases. The CDR3 totals 17 residues. J was trimmed by 7 bases and V by 0 bases; bases with no gene match: 13. Germline CDR1 is KGHSH and CDR2 is LQKENI. The CDR3 nucleotides read TGTGCCAGCTCACCACCGGGTGGCAGGGGGCATCAAAGTGGCTACACCTTC. Translating gives CASSPPGGRGHQSGYTF.

The V call is TRBV5-6, the J call TRBJ2-2; possibly TRBD1 for D (6 bases). Per germline, CDR1 SGHDT and CDR2 YYEEEE. Trimming pared 4 bases from V and 5 bases from J, leaving 18 bases between. The CDR3 is 16 residues long. The DNA for the CDR3 is TGTGCCAGCAGCCCATACGTGGGGGCGCGAACCGGGGAGCTGTTTTTT. Protein sequence: CASSPYVGARTGELFF.

This clone was counted a few times. The chain recombines TRBV28 with TRBJ1-5; TRBD1 aligns across 7 bases. Trimming at V came to 5 bases and at J to 2 bases, leaving 6 bases not matched to a gene. CDR1 and CDR2 (germline): MDHEN, SYDVKM. The CDR3 is 15 amino acids. The CDR3 loop reads CASSASGTGNQPQHF. CDR3 DNA sequence: TGTGCCAGCAGTGCGTCTGGGACAGGCAATCAGCCCCAGCATTTT.

V usage is TRBV5-4 and J usage is TRBJ2-7; D is possibly TRBD2 (6 bases). The CDR3 loop spans 13 amino acids. The germline V and J ends were trimmed by 2 bases and 5 bases, with 11 bases remaining between them. In germline, CDR1 is SGHNT, CDR2 YYREEE (reference sequence). The CDR3 region has the DNA TGTGCCAGCAGCTTTCCGGGAGTAAACGAGCAGTACTTC. It specifies CASSFPGVNEQYF.

The V and J genes are TRBV27 and TRBJ2-3, with D possibly TRBD2 on 6 matching bases. Germline CDR1 is MNHEY and CDR2 is SMNVEV (reference sequence). CDR3 length equals 13 residues. The ends were cut back, 6 bases at V and 7 bases at J, with 14 bases in the middle. In DNA form, the CDR3 reads TGTGCCAGCAGGGACTACCAGGCCCATACGCAGTATTTT. Amino acid sequence: CASRDYQAHTQYF.

V and J are TRBV5-1 and TRBJ2-7, with TRBD2 matching over 9 bases. The CDR3 totals 14 residues. The V and J ends lost 0 bases and 9 bases, in that order; junction bases with no gene match: 7. Germline values: CDR1 SGHRS, CDR2 YFSETQ. The CDR3 region is CASSLAQGRGGQYF. The CDR3 nucleotides are TGCGCCAGCAGCTTGGCCCAGGGGCGGGGGGGGCAGTACTTC.